This T cell receptor (beta chain) was sequenced in a study of CXCR3-negative and CXCR3-positive naive CD8 T cells. Whole-study results and caveats: In CXCR3-positive naive cells, the TRB CDR3s were more hydrophobic than in CXCR3-negative naive cells. Comparably high diversity marked both naive subsets, whereas memory CD8+ cells had much lower diversity. Whereas memory cells differed, naive CXCR3-negative and CXCR3-positive cells shared similar TRBV-TRBJ usage.

Details on this clonotype: The antigen remains unidentified.

5' RACE that incorporated UMI labels was used to prepare the TRB cDNA libraries. TCRdb reprocessed the 5' RACE reads and reports one entry per CDR3 protein, with no DNA. The sample has 90,000 to 100,000 distinct CDR3 sequences, and its top ten clones hold approximately 0.99%. The germline V gene has CDR1 KGHSH and CDR2 LQKENI. The CDR3 loop spans 16 amino acids. The sequencing input was naive CXCR3+ CD8+ T cells from blood. The subset was: CD45RO-CCR7+CD27+CD95- naive CD8+ T cells expressing CXCR3 (TNR3+). The sequence was collected from a human donor in good health. Some clones in this sample may be carry-over from other donors' samples. This chain links TRBV18 with TRBJ1-4; TCRdb names TRBD1, which stays unverified in the absence of DNA. The CDR3 here is CASSADSVATNEKLFF.